This T cell receptor beta chain was recovered during a study of cytomegalovirus exposure and HLA in healthy donors (TCRdb year 2017). Turning to the overall study: An earlier analysis of several hundred of the donors reported about 290 Gb of sequence data and roughly 110 million unique TCR beta sequences from 150 million to 200 million T cells. An early release covering roughly 640 HLA-typed donors comprised 250 to 350 gigabases of sequencing data and 85 million or so unique TCR sequences. The genetic ancestry cluster associated with self-reported Caucasian donors included 65% to 90% of the roughly 400 genotyped donors. The study aimed to test whether cataloging public T cell receptors could reveal signatures of past pathogen exposure. The study profiled the T cell repertoires of 500 to 800 subjects by immunosequencing and related them to cytomegalovirus serostatus. In addition to the first cohort of 666 subjects, a separate validation cohort of 100 to 150 different subjects was used. High-throughput TCR immunosequencing, statistical association of individual TCRs with disease status, and machine learning were combined to predict cytomegalovirus infection status. In a later analysis, previously published TCR beta repertoires from several hundred donors were re-analyzed and high-resolution HLA genotyping was added so that TCR occurrence patterns could be studied. In the later analysis, no new phenotypic data were used to find candidate immune exposures; instead, reliance was placed on TCR beta sequences and their occurrence across donors. An earlier analysis of fewer than 750 of the donors used high-throughput TCR beta sequencing to judge whether each TCR beta V gene segment behaved as functional or pseudogenic. Alongside the repertoire data, information on donor age, sex, ethnicity and CMV serostatus was compiled. Genome-wide SNP genotypes for about 65% of the roughly 670 donors were used in a later genetic analysis, which treated that subset as a discovery cohort. Every repertoire in the discovery cohort had been generated on one and the same sequencing platform. Both class I and class II loci were covered by HLA typing, at four-digit resolution. The number of typed donors differed by locus: roughly 629-640 for A, B, C, DRB1 and DQB1; some 500 for DQA1; fewer than 610 for DPA1; and 400 to 480 for DPB1. A few DR-DQ haplotypes were treated as single units for association and clustering because of strong linkage in the cohort. Among about 400 genotyped donors of the cohort, an average of about 220,000 unique TCR beta nucleotide sequences was sequenced per donor, of which 15% to 20% were non-productive. General findings and caveats noted by the study authors: In a later genetic analysis, fewer N-insertions in productive TCRs were reported among donors in an Asian-associated ancestry cluster than the approximately 710-donor mean. In a later analysis, the rate of TCR association differed among HLA loci, with DRB1 alleles having the most associated TCRs and HLA-C alleles having the fewest. In vitro tests confirmed that a few of the cytomegalovirus-associated TCR beta chains recognize cytomegalovirus antigens. When HLA alleles, especially DR and DQ, strongly co-occurred, attributing TCR associations to individual alleles was difficult. HLA typing was unavailable for some donors at each locus, so association tests used only the typed subset. Specific HLA alleles were associated with 16,951 TCR beta sequences at a false discovery rate of 0.05 in a later analysis. V-gene and J-gene trimming of TCR beta chains was associated with a missense DCLRE1C variant in a later genetic analysis, and the association was replicated in an independent cohort. According to a later analysis, most CMV-associated TCR beta chains appeared to be HLA-restricted, and the HLA associations seemed to be driven largely by CMV exposure. An earlier analysis of 450 to 750 of the donors showed that most TCR beta V segments appeared in productive rearrangements either about 87% or about 30% of the time, which broadly matched IMGT annotations. Some IMGT-functional V segments, including TRBV6-2 and TRBV6-3, could not be distinguished by the 87-base-pair reads and were therefore excluded. A further reported finding was that TCR beta sequences accurately predicted the HLA-A and HLA-B alleles for most subjects in the first cohort. The study listed 164 TCR beta chains as associated with cytomegalovirus. The authors suggested that the approach could potentially be generalized to other disease states and immunological phenotypes. A cluster of highly shared sequence variants was judged likely to represent a technical artifact of the sequencing pipeline. In this cohort, only TCR beta chains were sequenced, and detectable features were limited by the absence of alpha or paired-chain data. Sequencing depth was assumed to be roughly uniform across donors in the presence/absence analyses, though that assumption may not hold. Linkage disequilibrium might explain the correlated functional status among segregating V segments, but an unknown experimental factor could not be excluded. Most TCR sequences were observed very rarely across donors, whereas some public TCRs were present in many individuals. Several of the top co-occurrence clusters appeared to be linked to parvovirus B19, influenza, CMV and Epstein-Barr virus, according to a later analysis. For the cohort, immune exposure information was limited to CMV serostatus. The earlier analysis of about 600 of the donors excluded about 16 rarely observed V segments, including chromosome 9 orphons, because counts were too low. The classifier was reported to diagnose cytomegalovirus status with high specificity and sensitivity in both the original cohort and the validation cohort. A later analysis found that HLA-associated TCR beta chains were more clonally expanded and had lower generation probabilities than equally common non-associated chains.

V is shortened by 5 bases, J by 2 bases, and the region joining them spans 14 bases. Based on the germline V gene, the CDR1 and CDR2 sequences are MRHNA and SNTAGT. Its CDR3 holds 15 amino acids, cysteine through phenylalanine. Here the CDR3 DNA is all that survives: 45 bases in frame from base 1. As to this clone: The antigen this receptor binds is unknown. Nothing much larger sits one base from this clone, and base qualities are not available. Other DNA sequences in the sample encode the same CDR3.

Library preparation employed the immunoSEQ multiplex PCR assay. For the multiplex PCR, a mixture combining 60 forward primers for TCR Vbeta segments and 13 reverse primers for TCR Jbeta segments was used. The CDR3 region of rearranged TCR beta genes was amplified from genomic DNA by a multiplex PCR assay. On the Illumina HiSeq System, the amplified TCR beta libraries were sequenced as 87-base-pair reads. As for the authors' bioinformatics: A later analysis counted about 80 million unique TCR beta chains across the 666 repertoires, and 9 million to 14 million of these chains were shared by at least two donors. Raw reads were error-corrected and collapsed into unique sequences with a nearest-neighbor algorithm that merged closely related sequences to remove PCR and sequencing errors. CDR3 sequences were aligned to IMGT reference sequences to assign V, D and J gene segments. For a sequence to be retained, a match of at least six nucleotides was required to both a V gene segment and a J gene segment. Rearrangements were classified as productive when the CDR3 lacked stop codons and remained in frame with V and J, and all other rearrangements were classified as non-productive. CDR3 was defined according to IMGT convention as the region running from the second conserved V-encoded cysteine to the conserved J-encoded phenylalanine. The earlier analysis of some 580 of the donors excluded any sequence lacking an unambiguous match to a single V gene segment. In an earlier analysis of approximately 590 of the donors, a V segment was called functional when productive rearrangements were above 56.7%, and segregating when the standard deviation between donors exceeded 5%. To diagnose cytomegalovirus status from the catalog of TCR beta chain sequences, a statistical classification framework was built. V and J gene assignment, in a later analysis, came from comparing TCR nucleotide sequences with IMGT/GENE-DB human TR gene sequences. The TCRdist pipeline was used in a later analysis to assign CDR3 sequences and most-parsimonious VDJ recombination scenarios. In a later analysis, each TCR beta chain was defined by its CDR3 amino acid sequence together with its V-gene family, and reads lacking a unique V-gene family were excluded. In a later analysis, around 650 highly shared, low-generation-probability nucleotide sequences were removed to address suspected cross-contamination and a sequencing artifact. In a later analysis, a clonal expansion index was calculated for each public chain from normalized within-repertoire ranks of inferred template counts. In a later analysis, generation probabilities were computed using a VDJ recombination model fitted to out-of-frame rearrangements, and the results were checked against IGoR. In a later analysis, TCR-TCR, TCR-HLA and TCR-CMV co-occurrence was scored with hypergeometric tests, and a repertoire-size bias correction was applied to TCR pairs. To estimate false discovery rates, a later analysis permuted the HLA or CMV assignments 20 times. In a later analysis, co-occurring TCRs were grouped with DBSCAN, and TCRdist sequence similarity was added when clustering was performed within HLA-allele-positive subsets. For co-occurrence clustering, repertoires with fewer than 30,000 or more than 120,000 public chains were excluded, along with about five repertoires with anomalous nucleotide sharing. TCRdb retrieved this table from immuneACCESS and kept in-frame rearrangements only. Not all clones are present; in checked studies, unresolved V genes account for under half, and no reason is known for the remainder. That table furnishes V, J and clone size, whereas the DNA furnished D and trimming. Here the sample has some 150,000 clones; 80% occur a single time. Approximately 6.3% of the sample comes from the top ten.

In total, roughly 670 healthy bone marrow donors made up the cohort. At the time of sampling, every cohort member was nominally healthy, though immune exposures that went unrecorded were likely present. The donor tested CMV seropositive, placing the donor among the 290 or so seropositive members of the cohort. Every donor gave a peripheral blood sample, and the peripheral blood mononuclear cells from that sample were used for TCR beta sequencing. The Qiagen DNeasy Blood Extraction Kit was used to extract genomic DNA from the blood cell samples. Material: PBMCs. This sequence originates from a man aged 40-55 years in good health and CMV-seropositive. The chain is made from TRBV6-4 and TRBJ2-3, with the identity of the D gene unclear. The bases are TGTGCCAGCAGTCAGGCCCGAACCCCCACAGATACGCAGTATTTT. Its coded protein is CASSQARTPTDTQYF.